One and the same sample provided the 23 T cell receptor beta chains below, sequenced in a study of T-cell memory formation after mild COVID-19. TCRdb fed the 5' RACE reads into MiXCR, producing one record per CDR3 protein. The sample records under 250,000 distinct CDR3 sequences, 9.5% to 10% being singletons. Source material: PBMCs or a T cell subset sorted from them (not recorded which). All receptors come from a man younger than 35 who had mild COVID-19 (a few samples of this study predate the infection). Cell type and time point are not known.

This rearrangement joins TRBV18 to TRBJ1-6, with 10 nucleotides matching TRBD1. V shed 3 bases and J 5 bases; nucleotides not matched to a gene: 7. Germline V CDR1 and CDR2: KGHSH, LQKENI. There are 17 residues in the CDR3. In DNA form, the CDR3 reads TGTGCCAGCTCACCGAAGTCTGGGACAGGGGATAATTCACCCCTCCACTTT. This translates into CASSPKSGTGDNSPLHF.

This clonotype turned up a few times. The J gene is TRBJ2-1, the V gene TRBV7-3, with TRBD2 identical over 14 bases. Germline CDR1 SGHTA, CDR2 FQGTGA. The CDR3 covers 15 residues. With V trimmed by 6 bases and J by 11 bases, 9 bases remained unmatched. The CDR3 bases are TGTGCCAGCAGTTTGATCGGGACTAGCGGGGGCCAGCAGTTCTTC. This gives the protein CASSLIGTSGGQQFF. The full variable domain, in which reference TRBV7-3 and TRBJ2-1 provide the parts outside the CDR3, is GAGVSQTPSNKVTEKGKYVELRCDPISGHTALYWYRQSLGQGPEFLIYFQGTGAADDSGLPNDRFFAVRPEGSVSTLKIQRTERGDSAVYLCASSLIGTSGGQQFFGPGTRLTVL.

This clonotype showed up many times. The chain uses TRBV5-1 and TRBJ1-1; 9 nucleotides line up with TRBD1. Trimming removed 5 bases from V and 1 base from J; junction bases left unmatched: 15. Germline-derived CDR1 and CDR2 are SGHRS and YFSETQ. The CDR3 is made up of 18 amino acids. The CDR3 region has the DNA TGCGCCAGCAGTCTCCGAGAAACAGGGGGCCGCTCGAACACTGAAGCTTTCTTT. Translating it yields CASSLRETGGRSNTEAFF.

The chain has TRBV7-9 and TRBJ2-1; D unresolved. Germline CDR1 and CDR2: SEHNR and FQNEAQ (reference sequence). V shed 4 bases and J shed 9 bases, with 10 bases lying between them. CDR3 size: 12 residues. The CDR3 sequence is CASSSDLAEQFF. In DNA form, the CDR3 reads TGTGCCAGCAGCTCAGACCTGGCTGAGCAGTTCTTC.

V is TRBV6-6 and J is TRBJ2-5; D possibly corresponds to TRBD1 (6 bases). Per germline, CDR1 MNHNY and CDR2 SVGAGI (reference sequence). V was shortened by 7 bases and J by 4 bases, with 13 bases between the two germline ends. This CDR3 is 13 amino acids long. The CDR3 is CASTRTDRETQYF. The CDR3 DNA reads TGTGCCAGCACCCGGACAGATCGAGAGACCCAGTACTTC.

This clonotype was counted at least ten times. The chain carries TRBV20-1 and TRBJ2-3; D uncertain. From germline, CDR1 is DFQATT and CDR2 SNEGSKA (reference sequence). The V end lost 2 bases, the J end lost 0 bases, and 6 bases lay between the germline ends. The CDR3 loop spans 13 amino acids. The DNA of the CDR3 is TGCAGTGCTAGAACCCCTAGCACAGATACGCAGTATTTT. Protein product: CSARTPSTDTQYF.

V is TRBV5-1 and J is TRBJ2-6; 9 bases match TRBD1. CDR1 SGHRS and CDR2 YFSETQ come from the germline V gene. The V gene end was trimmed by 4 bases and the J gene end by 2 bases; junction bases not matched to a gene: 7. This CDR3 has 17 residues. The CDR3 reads CASSPGTGMTGANVLTF. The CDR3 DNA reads TGCGCCAGCAGCCCCGGGACAGGGATGACTGGGGCCAACGTCCTGACTTTC.

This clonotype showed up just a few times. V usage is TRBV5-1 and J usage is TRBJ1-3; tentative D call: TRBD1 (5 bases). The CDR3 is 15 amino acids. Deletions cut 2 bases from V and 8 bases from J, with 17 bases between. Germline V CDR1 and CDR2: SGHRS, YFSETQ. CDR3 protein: CASSFLGTPSDTIYF. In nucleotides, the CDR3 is TGCGCCAGCAGCTTTCTAGGGACCCCGTCGGACACCATATATTTT.

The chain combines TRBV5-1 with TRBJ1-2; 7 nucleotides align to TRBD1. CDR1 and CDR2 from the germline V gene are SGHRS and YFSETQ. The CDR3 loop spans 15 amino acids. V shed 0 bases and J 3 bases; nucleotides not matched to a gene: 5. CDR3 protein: CASSLEGGSYYGYTF. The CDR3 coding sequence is TGCGCCAGCAGCTTGGAAGGGGGCTCTTACTATGGCTACACCTTC.

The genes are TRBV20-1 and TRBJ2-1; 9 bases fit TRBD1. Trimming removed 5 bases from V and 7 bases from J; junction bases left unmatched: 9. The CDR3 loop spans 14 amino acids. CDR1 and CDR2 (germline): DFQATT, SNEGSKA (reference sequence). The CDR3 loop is CSARGDRDGNEQFF. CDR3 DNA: TGCAGTGCTCGGGGGGACAGGGATGGGAATGAGCAGTTCTTC.

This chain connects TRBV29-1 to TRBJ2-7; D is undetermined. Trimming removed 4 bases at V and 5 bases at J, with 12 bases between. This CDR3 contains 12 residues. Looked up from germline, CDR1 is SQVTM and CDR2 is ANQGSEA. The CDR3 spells CSVGTPIDEQYF. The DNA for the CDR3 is TGCAGCGTTGGGACCCCAATTGACGAGCAGTACTTC.

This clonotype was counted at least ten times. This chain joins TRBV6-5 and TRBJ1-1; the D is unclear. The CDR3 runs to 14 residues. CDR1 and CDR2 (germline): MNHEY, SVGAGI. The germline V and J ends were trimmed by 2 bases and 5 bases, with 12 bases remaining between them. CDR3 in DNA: TGTGCCAGCAGTTACATGAGCCTCGGGACTGAAGCTTTCTTT. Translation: CASSYMSLGTEAFF.

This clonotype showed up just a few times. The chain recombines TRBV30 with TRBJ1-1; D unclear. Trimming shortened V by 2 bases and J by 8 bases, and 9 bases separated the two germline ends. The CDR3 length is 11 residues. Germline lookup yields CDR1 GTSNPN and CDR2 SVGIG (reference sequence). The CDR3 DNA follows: TGTGCCTGGAGTTTGACTGACGAAGCTTTCTTT. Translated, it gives CAWSLTDEAFF.

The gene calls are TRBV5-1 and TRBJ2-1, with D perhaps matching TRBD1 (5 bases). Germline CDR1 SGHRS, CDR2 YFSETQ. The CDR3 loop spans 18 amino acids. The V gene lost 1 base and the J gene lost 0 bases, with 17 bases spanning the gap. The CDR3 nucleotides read TGCGCCAGCAGCTTGATACCCAGGGTATTCAACTCCTACAATGAGCAGTTCTTC. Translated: CASSLIPRVFNSYNEQFF.

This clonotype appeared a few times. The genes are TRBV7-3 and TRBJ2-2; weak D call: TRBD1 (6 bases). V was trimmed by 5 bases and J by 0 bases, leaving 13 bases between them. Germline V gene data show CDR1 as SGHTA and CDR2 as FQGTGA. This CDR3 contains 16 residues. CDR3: CASSPDRSSNTGELFF. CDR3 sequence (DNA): TGTGCCAGCAGCCCAGACAGGTCTTCGAACACCGGGGAGCTGTTTTTT.

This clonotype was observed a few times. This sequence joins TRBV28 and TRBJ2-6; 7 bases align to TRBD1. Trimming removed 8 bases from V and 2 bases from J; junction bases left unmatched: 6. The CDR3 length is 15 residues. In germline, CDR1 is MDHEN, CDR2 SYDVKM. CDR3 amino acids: CASDRVRAGANVLTF. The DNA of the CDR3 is TGTGCCAGCGACAGGGTTCGAGCTGGGGCCAACGTCCTGACTTTC. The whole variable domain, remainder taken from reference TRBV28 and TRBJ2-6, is DVKVTQSSRYLVKRTGEKVFLECVQDMDHENMFWYRQDPGLGLRLIYFSYDVKMKEKGDIPEGYSVSREKKERFSLILESASTNQTSMYLCASDRVRAGANVLTFGAGSRLTVL.

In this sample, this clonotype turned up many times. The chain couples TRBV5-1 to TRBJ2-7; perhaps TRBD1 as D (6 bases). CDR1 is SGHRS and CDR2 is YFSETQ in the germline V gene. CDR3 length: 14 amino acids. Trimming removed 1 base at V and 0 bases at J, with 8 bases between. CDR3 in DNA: TGCGCCAGCAGCTTGACAGGGCTCTCCTACGAGCAGTACTTC. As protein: CASSLTGLSYEQYF.

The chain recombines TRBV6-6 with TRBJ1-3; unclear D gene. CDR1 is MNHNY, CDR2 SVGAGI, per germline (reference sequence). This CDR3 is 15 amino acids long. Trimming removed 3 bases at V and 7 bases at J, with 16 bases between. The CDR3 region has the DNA TGTGCCAGCAGTTATTGGGAAGCTAGGTCGAACACCATATATTTT. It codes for CASSYWEARSNTIYF.

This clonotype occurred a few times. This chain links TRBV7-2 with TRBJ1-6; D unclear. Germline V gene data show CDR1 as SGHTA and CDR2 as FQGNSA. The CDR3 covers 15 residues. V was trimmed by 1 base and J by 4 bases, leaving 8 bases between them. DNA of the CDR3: TGTGCCAGCAGCTTAGGTCCAGGTTATAATTCACCCCTCCACTTT. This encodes CASSLGPGYNSPLHF.

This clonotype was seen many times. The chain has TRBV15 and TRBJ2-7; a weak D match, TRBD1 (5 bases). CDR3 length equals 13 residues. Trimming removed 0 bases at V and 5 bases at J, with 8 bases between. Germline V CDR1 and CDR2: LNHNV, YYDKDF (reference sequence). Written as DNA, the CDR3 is TGTGCCACCAGCAGAGATGTAGGGGACGAGCAGTACTTC. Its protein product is CATSRDVGDEQYF.

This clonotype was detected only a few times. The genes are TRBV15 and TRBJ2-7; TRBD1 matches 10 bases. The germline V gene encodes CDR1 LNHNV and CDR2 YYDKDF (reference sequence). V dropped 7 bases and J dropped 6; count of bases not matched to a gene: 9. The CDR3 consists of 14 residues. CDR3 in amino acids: CATKRHGTGVEQYF. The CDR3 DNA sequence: TGTGCCACCAAACGACACGGGACAGGGGTCGAGCAGTACTTC.

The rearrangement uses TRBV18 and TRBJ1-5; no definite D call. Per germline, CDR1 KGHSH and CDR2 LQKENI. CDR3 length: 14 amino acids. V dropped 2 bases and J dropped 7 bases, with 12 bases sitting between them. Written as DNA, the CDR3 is TGTGCCAGCTCACCATTTGCCAGTGCCCAGCCCCAGCATTTT. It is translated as CASSPFASAQPQHF.

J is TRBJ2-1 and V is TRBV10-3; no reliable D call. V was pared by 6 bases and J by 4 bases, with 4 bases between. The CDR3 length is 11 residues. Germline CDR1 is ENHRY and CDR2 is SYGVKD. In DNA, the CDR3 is TGTGCCATCAGGTCGTACAATGAGCAGTTCTTC. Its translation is CAIRSYNEQFF.